The rows below give T cell receptor beta chains drawn from one sample of a study of cytomegalovirus exposure and HLA in healthy donors. The method was immunoSEQ multiplex PCR; TCRdb's version includes in-frame clones alone and lacks a portion of them. The sample lists 150,000 to 200,000 clones, 85% occurring once. Sequences were obtained from PBMCs. These receptors were obtained from a man between 18 and 29 years old in good health and CMV-seropositive. Each CDR3 is given with its conserved first and last residue. A D gene is named only where the DNA matches it firmly. Expanded clones get a size class; other rows say once, few or many, or leave the size out.

clone size	D gene	V gene	J gene	CDR3 protein	CDR3 DNA
.	TRBD1	TRBV6-1	TRBJ2-7	CASSGEPGQGPYEQYF	TGTGCCAGCAGTGGCGAACCGGGACAGGGCCCCTACGAGCAGTACTTC
.	.	TRBV5-4	TRBJ1-1	CASSTLDSQNTEAFF	TGTGCCAGCAGCACCCTAGACAGTCAAAACACTGAAGCTTTCTTT
.	TRBD1	TRBV19	TRBJ1-4	CASSTALQGANEKLFF	TGTGCCAGTAGTACCGCTCTACAGGGGGCTAATGAAAAACTGTTTTTT
.	.	TRBV6-1	TRBJ2-7	CASSVSYEQYF	TGTGCCAGCAGTGTTAGCTACGAGCAGTACTTC
.	TRBD2	TRBV27	TRBJ2-3	CASSLERGRVTDTQYF	TGTGCCAGCAGTTTAGAGCGGGGTAGGGTTACAGATACGCAGTATTTT
few	.	TRBV28	TRBJ1-2	CASSLQGSAYGYTF	TGTGCCAGCAGTTTACAGGGTTCAGCCTATGGCTACACCTTC
.	.	TRBV5-1	TRBJ2-6	CASSLAGQGRAGANVLTF	TGCGCCAGCAGCTTGGCCGGGCAGGGCCGGGCTGGGGCCAACGTCCTGACTTTC
.	.	TRBV28	TRBJ1-1	CASSPRRGNTEAFF	TGTGCCAGCAGTCCCCGCAGGGGGAACACTGAAGCTTTCTTT
.	.	TRBV27	TRBJ2-5	CASSLQGFQETQYF	TGTGCCAGCAGCCTACAGGGCTTTCAAGAGACCCAGTACTTC
.	.	TRBV25-1	TRBJ1-3	CASSEPGGNTIYF	TGTGCCAGCAGTGAACCAGGGGGAAACACCATATATTTT
.	TRBD2	TRBV27	TRBJ2-3	CASSAYSGSGTDTQYF	TGTGCCAGCAGTGCGTATAGCGGGAGTGGGACAGATACGCAGTATTTT
.	.	TRBV28	TRBJ1-2	CASSLSGRGYGYTF	TGTGCCAGCAGTTTATCGGGCAGGGGCTATGGCTACACCTTC
.	.	TRBV27	TRBJ2-2	CASSSVRAGELFF	TGTGCCAGCAGTTCCGTCAGGGCCGGGGAGCTGTTTTTT
few	TRBD1	TRBV12-5	TRBJ1-6	CASGGTGQGVYSPLHF	TGTGCTAGTGGTGGAACCGGACAGGGGGTCTATTCACCCCTCCACTTT
.	.	TRBV5-6	TRBJ1-2	CASSGYRETNYGYTF	TGTGCCAGCAGCGGTTACAGGGAAACTAACTATGGCTACACCTTC
.	.	TRBV6-6	TRBJ2-1	CASSYGRGYNEQFF	TGTGCCAGCAGTTACGGCAGAGGCTACAATGAGCAGTTCTTC
few	TRBD1	TRBV4-1	TRBJ1-2	CASSQVSQDRGRPSYGYTF	TGCGCCAGCAGCCAAGTCTCTCAGGACAGGGGACGACCTTCCTATGGCTACACCTTC
.	.	TRBV6-1	TRBJ1-2	CASSEARASYGYTF	TGTGCCAGCAGTGAAGCGCGAGCCTCCTATGGCTACACCTTC
.	.	TRBV25-1	TRBJ2-2	CASTGQDAGTGELFF	TGTGCCAGCACCGGACAGGACGCGGGAACCGGGGAGCTGTTTTTT
.	TRBD1	TRBV7-8	TRBJ1-2	CASSPYGQGSYGYTF	TGTGCCAGCAGCCCATACGGACAGGGTTCCTATGGCTACACCTTC
few	.	TRBV2	TRBJ1-5	CASSDPGGGQPQHF	TGTGCCAGCAGTGATCCAGGAGGAGGGCAGCCCCAGCATTTT
.	TRBD1	TRBV5-6	TRBJ2-5	CASSPGTGARETQYF	TGTGCCAGCAGCCCCGGGACAGGGGCTCGGGAGACCCAGTACTTC
.	.	TRBV29-1	TRBJ2-7	CSVGRVQYF	TGCAGCGTTGGCAGGGTACAGTACTTC
.	TRBD1	TRBV5-1	TRBJ2-7	CASSTDRAYEQYF	TGCGCCAGCAGCACCGACAGGGCCTACGAGCAGTACTTC
.	.	TRBV20-1	TRBJ1-2	CSEETDHGYTF	TGCAGTGAAGAGACAGATCATGGCTACACCTTC
few	.	TRBV9	TRBJ2-1	CASSVAPSYSDEQFF	TGTGCCAGCAGCGTAGCTCCTAGCTACAGCGATGAGCAGTTCTTC
.	TRBD1	TRBV5-1	TRBJ1-1	CASSLEGKGQEAFF	TGCGCCAGCAGCTTGGAAGGCAAGGGACAGGAAGCTTTCTTT
.	TRBD1	TRBV30	TRBJ2-7	CTSGQGNEQYF	TGTACCTCGGGACAGGGGAACGAGCAGTACTTC
.	TRBD2	TRBV9	TRBJ2-1	CASSVDTSGPKENEQFF	TGTGCCAGCAGCGTAGATACTAGCGGGCCAAAGGAAAATGAGCAGTTCTTC
few	TRBD1	TRBV4-1	TRBJ1-3	CASSLAQGQGNTIYF	TGCGCCAGCAGCCTAGCACAGGGGCAGGGAAACACCATATATTTT
.	TRBD2	TRBV13	TRBJ2-3	CASSLEPAGGVDTQYF	TGTGCCAGCAGCTTAGAGCCAGCGGGAGGGGTAGATACGCAGTATTTT
.	.	TRBV4-1	TRBJ2-3	CASSQEVPSGTDTQYF	TGCGCCAGCAGCCAAGAGGTCCCTAGCGGCACAGATACGCAGTATTTT
.	.	TRBV28	TRBJ1-2	CASRWGREVDGYTF	TGTGCCAGCCGGTGGGGCAGGGAGGTCGATGGCTACACCTTC
.	.	TRBV29-1	TRBJ1-4	CSARWGVNEKLFF	TGCAGCGCCCGCTGGGGAGTTAATGAAAAACTGTTTTTT
.	TRBD1	TRBV28	TRBJ2-7	CASSTGQSYEQYF	TGTGCCAGCAGTACGGGACAGTCCTACGAGCAGTACTTC
.	.	TRBV28	TRBJ2-7	CASSLLGRTYEQYF	TGTGCCAGCAGTTTACTTGGGAGAACCTACGAGCAGTACTTC
few	.	TRBV7-3	TRBJ2-7	CASSLDFGDSYEQYF	TGTGCCAGCAGCCTTGATTTCGGGGACTCCTACGAGCAGTACTTC
.	.	TRBV2	TRBJ2-3	CASSREDTQYF	TGTGCCAGCAGTCGGGAGGATACGCAGTATTTT
.	TRBD2	TRBV5-1	TRBJ2-5	CASSFSGVREVETQYF	TGCGCCAGCAGCTTCTCGGGGGTGCGGGAGGTGGAGACCCAGTACTTC
.	.	TRBV5-1	TRBJ2-2	CASSQDRATGELFF	TGCGCCAGCAGCCAGGACAGAGCCACCGGGGAGCTGTTTTTT
.	.	TRBV30	TRBJ2-7	CAYSPRGRGGGEQYF	TGTGCCTATTCACCCAGGGGGCGCGGGGGGGGCGAGCAGTACTTC
once	.	TRBV4-1	TRBJ1-1	CASSRQQGNTEAFF	TGCGCCAGCAGCCGCCAACAGGGGAACACTGAAGCTTTCTTT
once	TRBD2	TRBV4-1	TRBJ2-5	CASSQEYRGGTQYF	TGCGCCAGCAGCCAAGAGTATCGGGGGGGGACCCAGTACTTC
.	.	TRBV4-1	TRBJ1-4	CASSQVPSEKLFF	TGCGCCAGCAGCCAAGTACCCAGTGAAAAACTGTTTTTT
once	TRBD1	TRBV7-9	TRBJ2-7	CASSRTGDEQYF	TGTGCCAGCAGTCGTACAGGGGACGAGCAGTACTTC
.	.	TRBV9	TRBJ1-2	CASSANRNGYTF	TGTGCCAGCAGCGCGAACAGGAACGGCTACACCTTC
.	.	TRBV5-1	TRBJ2-7	CASSQRDSSYEQYF	TGCGCCAGCAGCCAGAGGGACTCTTCCTACGAGCAGTACTTC
once	.	TRBV6-6	TRBJ1-1	CASSYSREAFF	TGTGCCAGCAGTTACAGCCGTGAAGCTTTCTTT
.	TRBD1	TRBV5-1	TRBJ2-7	CASSYRGTGQGNEQYF	TGCGCCAGCAGCTACCGGGGGACGGGACAGGGAAACGAGCAGTACTTC
.	.	TRBV4-1	TRBJ1-4	CASSPILSTGGKLFF	TGCGCCAGCAGCCCAATCCTCTCCACCGGGGGAAAACTGTTTTTT
.	.	TRBV28	TRBJ2-7	CASSPRTFPSYEQYF	TGTGCCAGCAGCCCACGGACTTTCCCCTCCTACGAGCAGTACTTC
once	.	TRBV9	TRBJ1-3	CASSAGSWSSGNTIYF	TGTGCCAGCAGCGCCGGTTCATGGAGCTCTGGAAACACCATATATTTT
.	.	TRBV6-1	TRBJ1-2	CASRQGDYGYTF	TGTGCCAGCAGACAGGGCGACTATGGCTACACCTTC
.	TRBD1	TRBV11-2	TRBJ2-3	CASSPGQGITDTQYF	TGTGCCAGCAGCCCGGGACAGGGAATCACAGATACGCAGTATTTT
.	TRBD2	TRBV27	TRBJ2-1	CASSLLAGASPNEQFF	TGTGCCAGCAGTTTATTAGCGGGAGCTTCTCCCAATGAGCAGTTCTTC